A single sample gave rise to the 17 T cell receptor beta chains below, sequenced in a study of cytomegalovirus exposure and HLA in healthy donors listed by TCRdb under 2017. To prepare the library, the immunoSEQ multiplex PCR assay was applied. For the multiplex PCR, a mixture combining 60 forward primers for TCR Vbeta segments and 13 reverse primers for TCR Jbeta segments was used. TCRdb retrieved this table from immuneACCESS and kept in-frame rearrangements only. Not all clones are present; in checked studies, unresolved V genes account for under half, and no reason is known for the remainder. This sample has some 150,000 clones in its table, and roughly four fifths of those were observed once. The ten biggest clones cover 8.1% of the sample. The sample taken for sequencing was PBMCs. The receptors come from a woman aged 45 to 65 in good health and CMV-seropositive.

V is TRBV19 and J is TRBJ1-1; unclear D gene. V dropped 7 bases and J dropped 5 bases, with 20 bases sitting between them. The CDR3 sequence is 15 residues long. Germline V gene data show CDR1 as LNHDA and CDR2 as SQIVND (reference sequence). CDR3 DNA: TGTGCCAGTACCCTCCGGCCGGCCGCGGGGACTGAAGCTTTCTTT. Translated, it gives CASTLRPAAGTEAFF.

The J gene is TRBJ2-5, the V gene TRBV7-9, with a tentative D call TRBD1 (6 bases). Germline V CDR1 and CDR2: SEHNR, FQNEAQ (reference sequence). V was clipped by 2 bases and J by 2 bases, with 18 bases between them. The CDR3 is made up of 17 amino acids. This CDR3 is CASSLTFRPRGQETQYF. The CDR3 bases are TGTGCCAGCAGCTTAACTTTTAGGCCCAGGGGACAAGAGACCCAGTACTTC.

This clone has a handful of counts. V and J are TRBV7-2 and TRBJ1-3; D is uncertain. Germline loops: CDR1 SGHTA, CDR2 FQGNSA. V was pared by 0 bases and J by 2 bases, with 11 bases between. There are 16 residues in the CDR3. CDR3 sequence reads: CASSLARCLAGNTIYF. The CDR3 region has the DNA TGTGCCAGCAGCTTAGCACGGTGTCTAGCTGGAAACACCATATATTTT.

The V call is TRBV6-1, the J call TRBJ2-7; 7 nucleotides line up with TRBD1. J lost 1 base, V lost 7 bases, and 7 bases had no gene match. Germline V CDR1 and CDR2: MNHNS, SASEGT. The CDR3 runs to 14 residues. CDR3 loop: CASNVQGTSYEQYF. The CDR3 nucleotides are TGTGCCAGCAACGTACAGGGGACATCCTACGAGCAGTACTTC.

The chain employs TRBV11-1 and TRBJ2-1; 10 positions agree with TRBD2. The CDR3 totals 17 residues. V dropped 4 bases and J dropped 7; count of bases not matched to a gene: 13. Germline CDR1 reads SGHAT; CDR2 reads FQDESV (reference sequence). CDR3 region: CASSSPQRGGLGNEQFF. In DNA form, the CDR3 reads TGTGCCAGCAGCTCCCCACAGCGGGGGGGCCTGGGAAATGAGCAGTTCTTC.

The chain uses TRBV27 and TRBJ2-7, with D maybe TRBD1 (6 bases). Germline CDR1 reads MNHEY; CDR2 reads SMNVEV (reference sequence). CDR3 length: 13 residues. V was cut by 6 bases and J by 4 bases, with 13 bases left in between. The CDR3 region has the DNA TGTGCCAGCAGCTCCCCCGGACAGTACGAGCAGTACTTC. Its translation is CASSSPGQYEQYF.

The V gene is TRBV5-4, the J gene TRBJ2-3; 8 bases align to TRBD2. J gave up 3 bases and V 6 bases, and 9 bases lay outside the gene matches. This CDR3 region has 15 residues. The germline V gene encodes CDR1 SGHNT and CDR2 YYREEE (reference sequence). The CDR3, as DNA: TGTGCCAGCACCGAAGCGGGAGTGGGGACAGATACGCAGTATTTT. The encoded protein is CASTEAGVGTDTQYF.

The V and J genes are TRBV2 and TRBJ1-2, with D possibly TRBD1 on 5 matching bases. Germline loops: CDR1 SNHLY, CDR2 FYNNEI. The CDR3 is made up of 13 amino acids. Trimming cost V 8 bases and J 2 bases, with 12 bases left between them. CDR3: CASGARANYGYTF. The CDR3 bases are TGTGCCAGCGGGGCCCGGGCGAACTATGGCTACACCTTC.

The chain employs TRBV7-9 and TRBJ2-2, with D possibly being TRBD1 (6 bases). From germline, CDR1 is SEHNR and CDR2 FQNEAQ (reference sequence). Between the trimmed V and J ends, which lost 3 bases and 3 bases, there was a span of 8 bases. CDR3 length: 14 amino acids. CDR3 sequence reads: CASSFTGHTGELFF. The CDR3 DNA sequence: TGTGCCAGCAGCTTTACAGGGCACACCGGGGAGCTGTTTTTT.

The J gene is TRBJ2-1, the V gene TRBV9; TRBD1 agrees at 8 bases. J gave up 2 bases and V 3 bases, and 7 bases lay outside the gene matches. The V gene's germline CDR1 is SGDLS and CDR2 YYNGEE. The CDR3 runs 16 residues. CDR3 DNA sequence: TGTGCCAGCAGCGCTCTGACAGGGGTTGCCTACAATGAGCAGTTCTTC. Translation: CASSALTGVAYNEQFF.

The chain is built from TRBV7-2 and TRBJ2-5; tentative D call: TRBD2 (5 bases). This CDR3 comprises 13 residues. CDR1 SGHTA and CDR2 FQGNSA come from the germline V gene. With 1 base removed from V and 9 bases from J, the gap between germline ends came to 12 bases. The DNA of the CDR3 is TGTGCCAGCAGCTTAGGGCGGGTAGGGCCCCAGTACTTC. Translation: CASSLGRVGPQYF. Combining the CDR3 with reference TRBV7-2 and TRBJ2-5 gives the whole variable domain GAGVSQSPSNKVTEKGKDVELRCDPISGHTALYWYRQSLGQGLEFLIYFQGNSAPDKSGLPSDRFSAERTGGSVSTLTIQRTQQEDSAVYLCASSLGRVGPQYFGPGTRLLVL.

The chain couples TRBV7-9 to TRBJ2-1, with a possible D match to TRBD1 (5 bases). Trimming took 1 base from V and 6 from J, leaving 7 bases between them. The CDR3 loop spans 13 amino acids. Per germline, CDR1 SEHNR and CDR2 FQNEAQ (reference sequence). In nucleotides, the CDR3 is TGTGCCAGCAGCTTAGGGACACTCAATGAGCAGTTCTTC. Translation gives CASSLGTLNEQFF.

The gene calls are TRBV9 and TRBJ2-1, with 7 bases matching TRBD2. CDR3 length: 16 amino acids. Germline-derived CDR1 and CDR2 are SGDLS and YYNGEE. J lost 0 bases, V lost 7 bases, and 10 bases had no gene match. The chain's CDR3 is CASSQPGGSSYNEQFF. Here the CDR3 DNA reads TGTGCCAGCTCCCAACCCGGCGGGAGCTCCTACAATGAGCAGTTCTTC.

This clone was counted between two and nine times. The rearrangement links TRBV2 to TRBJ2-7; no reliable D call. The CDR3 runs to 13 residues. V gave up 4 bases and J gave up 4 bases, with 11 bases separating them. CDR1 SNHLY and CDR2 FYNNEI come from the germline V gene. The CDR3 sequence: CASSGAVSYEQYF. In DNA, the CDR3 is TGTGCCAGCAGTGGGGCAGTTAGTTACGAGCAGTACTTC.

This chain connects TRBV7-3 to TRBJ2-7; possibly TRBD2 for D (6 bases). The CDR3 sequence is 14 residues long. Looked up from germline, CDR1 is SGHTA and CDR2 is FQGTGA. Trimming removed 3 bases at V and 0 bases at J, with 9 bases between. The CDR3 DNA reads TGTGCCAGCAGCTTTGACGGGAGCTCCTACGAGCAGTACTTC. Its translation: CASSFDGSSYEQYF.

The rearrangement uses TRBV10-3 and TRBJ1-2; a possible D gene is TRBD1 (5 bases). This CDR3 spans 14 amino acids. V gave up 11 bases and J gave up 8 bases, with 24 bases separating them. Germline V gene lookup returns CDR1 ENHRY and CDR2 SYGVKD. The CDR3 sequence is CASQEPGLSFGYTF. The CDR3 DNA reads TGTGCCTCCCAAGAACCGGGACTTAGTTTCGGCTACACCTTC.

The CDR3 region has the DNA TGTGCTAGTGGTTTGGTAGTTAGTGAGACTAGCGGGGCTAGGGACTCCTACGAGCAGTACTTC. Protein: CASGLVVSETSGARDSYEQYF. The rearrangement uses TRBV12-5 and TRBJ2-5, with 11 positions matching TRBD2. Gene TRBJ2-7 matches the end of the DNA better, so the J call may be wrong. CDR3 size: 21 residues. Per germline, CDR1 LGHNT and CDR2 FRNRAP.